Listed below are T cell receptor beta chains from one sample, sequenced in a study of blood T cell repertoires in COVID-19. Assay used: immunoSEQ multiplex PCR; TCRdb lists only in-frame clones, some missing. The table lists some 110,000 clones, roughly 82% of them singletons, with roughly 5.4% in the top ten. Sequencing was performed on peripheral blood. The source is a human donor in a cohort sampled during active COVID-19. Both conserved end residues are part of each CDR3. D genes are given only for firm matches.

D gene: TRBD1
J gene: TRBJ2-7
V gene: TRBV2
CDR3 protein: CASSRTGGEQYF

D gene: TRBD1
J gene: TRBJ1-5
V gene: TRBV19
CDR3 protein: CASSMGRGQPQHF

D gene: .
J gene: TRBJ2-5
V gene: TRBV19
CDR3 protein: CASSMASQETQYF

D gene: .
J gene: TRBJ2-2
V gene: TRBV4-3
CDR3 protein: CASSQVGVDTGELFF

D gene: .
J gene: TRBJ2-7
V gene: TRBV19
CDR3 protein: CASPTALAFSYEQYF

D gene: .
J gene: TRBJ1-1
V gene: TRBV6-5
CDR3 protein: CASSTTTNTEAFF

D gene: TRBD1
J gene: TRBJ1-1
V gene: TRBV5-6
CDR3 protein: CASSLRGQGFTEAFF

D gene: TRBD1
J gene: TRBJ1-1
V gene: TRBV3-1/TRBV3-2
CDR3 protein: CASSLMVQGAAEAFF

D gene: .
J gene: TRBJ2-1
V gene: TRBV7-2
CDR3 protein: CASSFVSLSGSSYNEQFF

D gene: TRBD1
J gene: TRBJ1-2
V gene: TRBV19
CDR3 protein: CAGRDRASYGYTF

D gene: TRBD1
J gene: TRBJ1-5
V gene: TRBV6-5
CDR3 protein: CASSYSPQGGQPQHF

D gene: TRBD1
J gene: TRBJ2-4
V gene: TRBV11-2
CDR3 protein: CASSPRTGVGSIQYF

D gene: TRBD2
J gene: TRBJ2-5
V gene: TRBV19
CDR3 protein: CASSRLVAGGSQYF

D gene: .
J gene: TRBJ2-1
V gene: TRBV13
CDR3 protein: CASSLTSTNEQFF

D gene: TRBD1
J gene: TRBJ1-5
V gene: TRBV7-9
CDR3 protein: CASSLVEGAGNQPQHF

D gene: TRBD1
J gene: TRBJ1-2
V gene: TRBV5-6
CDR3 protein: CASSLVRDRGLNGYTF

D gene: .
J gene: TRBJ2-7
V gene: TRBV4-2
CDR3 protein: CASSDTSTYEQYF

D gene: .
J gene: TRBJ2-7
V gene: TRBV4-3
CDR3 protein: CASSRQSGSYEQYF

D gene: TRBD1
J gene: TRBJ2-2
V gene: TRBV6-2/TRBV6-3
CDR3 protein: CASSPDRGRSTGELFF

D gene: TRBD2
J gene: TRBJ2-3
V gene: TRBV6-4
CDR3 protein: CASSVQTSSTDTQYF

D gene: .
J gene: TRBJ2-3
V gene: TRBV5-4
CDR3 protein: CASSLGAPTPTDTQYF

D gene: TRBD1
J gene: TRBJ1-5
V gene: TRBV6-5
CDR3 protein: CASSSTGGYGQPQHF

D gene: .
J gene: TRBJ2-3
V gene: TRBV7-3
CDR3 protein: CASSRDTGTDTQYF

D gene: TRBD1
J gene: TRBJ1-2
V gene: TRBV11-2
CDR3 protein: CASSYDYRGSYTF

D gene: TRBD2
J gene: TRBJ2-1
V gene: TRBV19
CDR3 protein: CASSRTSGDRNEQFF

D gene: TRBD2
J gene: TRBJ2-7
V gene: TRBV2
CDR3 protein: CASTGTRNEQYF

D gene: TRBD2
J gene: TRBJ2-5
V gene: TRBV4-3
CDR3 protein: CASSQDRDSGRETQYF

D gene: TRBD1
J gene: TRBJ2-3
V gene: TRBV7-6
CDR3 protein: CASSVTGGGYTDTQYF

D gene: .
J gene: TRBJ1-4
V gene: TRBV19
CDR3 protein: CASSIRSGIANEKLFF

D gene: .
J gene: TRBJ2-3
V gene: TRBV19
CDR3 protein: CASSYSGEDTQYF

D gene: .
J gene: TRBJ1-2
V gene: TRBV6-6
CDR3 protein: CASSLQGSYGYTF

D gene: TRBD1
J gene: TRBJ2-5
V gene: TRBV28
CDR3 protein: CASSAHDRGRETQYF

D gene: TRBD2
J gene: TRBJ2-1
V gene: TRBV3-1/TRBV3-2
CDR3 protein: CASSQGGGSSYNEQFF

D gene: .
J gene: TRBJ2-5
V gene: TRBV29-1
CDR3 protein: CSVKQQETQYF

D gene: TRBD1
J gene: TRBJ1-3
V gene: TRBV5-4
CDR3 protein: CASRMTGGSGNTIYF

D gene: TRBD1
J gene: TRBJ2-1
V gene: TRBV10-3
CDR3 protein: CAISESTGRFGNEQFF

D gene: .
J gene: TRBJ1-1
V gene: TRBV3-1/TRBV3-2
CDR3 protein: CASSQDRSGKAFF

D gene: .
J gene: TRBJ1-5
V gene: TRBV12-5
CDR3 protein: CASGLSWAGNQPQHF

D gene: .
J gene: TRBJ2-7
V gene: TRBV18
CDR3 protein: CASSPPIRSYEQYF

D gene: .
J gene: TRBJ1-1
V gene: TRBV7-9
CDR3 protein: CASSPMAAQNTEAFF

D gene: TRBD1
J gene: TRBJ1-2
V gene: TRBV5-6
CDR3 protein: CASSPSRLTGGFDYGYTF

D gene: .
J gene: TRBJ1-3
V gene: TRBV5-1
CDR3 protein: CASSLASGVGNTIYF

D gene: .
J gene: TRBJ2-7
V gene: TRBV11-3
CDR3 protein: CASSLEAAGLGKQYF

D gene: .
J gene: TRBJ2-7
V gene: TRBV5-1
CDR3 protein: CASRHDTGYEQYF

D gene: .
J gene: TRBJ1-1
V gene: TRBV14
CDR3 protein: CASSQRTDRIMNTEAFF

D gene: .
J gene: TRBJ1-3
V gene: TRBV6-6
CDR3 protein: CASSSGQAGNTIYF

D gene: .
J gene: TRBJ1-5
V gene: TRBV27
CDR3 protein: CASSRQQGSRPQHF

D gene: .
J gene: TRBJ1-5
V gene: TRBV7-2
CDR3 protein: CASSREVQVPNQPQHF

D gene: .
J gene: TRBJ1-1
V gene: TRBV18
CDR3 protein: CASSPDMNTEAFF

D gene: TRBD1
J gene: TRBJ2-3
V gene: TRBV19
CDR3 protein: CASKGGTGGPSGERNTQYF

D gene: TRBD1
J gene: TRBJ1-2
V gene: TRBV27
CDR3 protein: CASRGTGQGIVGYTF

D gene: .
J gene: TRBJ1-5
V gene: TRBV29-1
CDR3 protein: CSAQRDYNQPQHF

D gene: .
J gene: TRBJ1-3
V gene: TRBV15
CDR3 protein: CATSRDLGQDSGNTIYF

D gene: .
J gene: TRBJ2-6
V gene: TRBV21-1
CDR3 protein: CASSKAWGLAKKSSGANVLTF

D gene: TRBD2
J gene: TRBJ2-1
V gene: TRBV2
CDR3 protein: CASSRLAGEGEQFF

D gene: TRBD1
J gene: TRBJ2-7
V gene: TRBV2
CDR3 protein: CASSYGTGRLEQYF

D gene: TRBD2
J gene: TRBJ2-5
V gene: TRBV7-9
CDR3 protein: CASRRDYRQETQYF

D gene: .
J gene: TRBJ2-1
V gene: TRBV12-3/TRBV12-4
CDR3 protein: CASRGGYEQFF